What follows are 23 T cell receptor beta chains derived from one specimen sequenced in a study of blood T cell repertoires in COVID-19. Sequencing used immunoSEQ multiplex PCR; TCRdb keeps in-frame clones, though not all of them. The sample has 170,000 or so clones; roughly 88% are singletons. Input material: peripheral blood. These receptors came from a woman in her sixties or seventies with acute or convalescent COVID-19.

The gene calls are TRBV19 and TRBJ1-2, with D tentatively TRBD1 (5 bases). This CDR3 contains 13 residues. CDR1 is LNHDA and CDR2 is SQIVND in the germline V gene (reference sequence). Trimming shortened V by 3 bases and J by 8 bases, and 13 bases separated the two germline ends. CDR3 in amino acids: CASSIMGREGYTF. The CDR3 DNA reads TGTGCCAGTAGTATCATGGGGCGCGAGGGCTACACCTTC. Combining the CDR3 with reference TRBV19 and TRBJ1-2 gives the whole variable domain DGGITQSPKYLFRKEGQNVTLSCEQNLNHDAMYWYRQDPGQGLRLIYYSQIVNDFQKGDIAEGYSVSREKKESFPLTVTSAQKNPTAFYLCASSIMGREGYTFGSGTRLTVV.

V usage is TRBV5-8 and J usage is TRBJ1-2; 10 bases are a match to TRBD1. Losses at the gene ends were 5 bases for V and 2 bases for J; bases not matched to a gene: 9. Germline lookup yields CDR1 SGHTS and CDR2 YDEGEE. The CDR3 covers 16 residues. The CDR3 here is CASRLGQGEPNYGYTF. CDR3 sequence (DNA): TGTGCCAGCAGACTAGGACAGGGGGAACCAAACTATGGCTACACCTTC.

The V and J genes are TRBV11-2 and TRBJ2-5, with D perhaps matching TRBD2 (7 bases). Germline V CDR1 and CDR2: SGHAT, FQNNGV. With 4 bases removed from V and 4 bases from J, the gap between germline ends came to 19 bases. This CDR3 contains 16 residues. The CDR3 DNA sequence: TGTGCCAGCAGCTCGACACGGGGGGCCAGGCGAGAGACCCAGTACTTC. Translated, it gives CASSSTRGARRETQYF. The full variable domain, its missing parts supplied by reference TRBV11-2 and TRBJ2-5, is EAGVAQSPRYKIIEKRQSVAFWCNPISGHATLYWYQQILGQGPKLLIQFQNNGVVDDSQLPKDRFSAERLKGVDSTLKIQPAKLEDSAVYLCASSSTRGARRETQYFGPGTRLLVL.

V and J are TRBV29-1 and TRBJ1-2; D may be TRBD1 (6 bases). This CDR3 is built from 12 residues. Trimming took off 4 bases at V and 2 bases at J, with 8 bases between the two ends. CDR1 is SQVTM and CDR2 is ANQGSEA in the germline V gene. This CDR3 reads CSVGTENYGYTF. Written as DNA, the CDR3 is TGCAGCGTTGGGACAGAGAACTATGGCTACACCTTC.

This sequence joins TRBV6-5 and TRBJ2-3; the D gene is possibly TRBD2 (5 bases). The CDR3 sequence is 16 residues long. Germline values: CDR1 MNHEY, CDR2 SVGAGI. Trimming stripped 2 bases from V and 0 bases from J, with 12 bases between. CDR3 loop: CASSYGAGPSTDTQYF. The CDR3 nucleotides read TGTGCCAGCAGTTACGGCGCGGGCCCTAGCACAGATACGCAGTATTTT.

The gene calls are TRBV5-5 and TRBJ1-2, with D hard to call. The CDR3 loop spans 15 amino acids. The V end was cut by 2 bases, the J end by 6 bases, with 17 bases between. The germline gives CDR1 SGHKS, CDR2 YYEKEE (reference sequence). The CDR3 DNA is TGTGCCAGCAGCTTAGGAATTGGAGTAGGCGATGGCTACACCTTC. It yields the protein CASSLGIGVGDGYTF.

The CDR3 loop is CASSYLQGPGNTEAFF. CDR3 sequence (DNA): TGTGCCAGCAGTTACCTACAGGGGCCTGGGAACACTGAAGCTTTCTTT. V is TRBV6-6 and J is TRBJ1-1; 7 bases agree with TRBD1. The germline V gene has CDR1 MNHNY and CDR2 SVGAGI (reference sequence). The CDR3 runs to 16 residues. Unmatched junction bases numbered 7, after V lost 2 bases and J lost 1 base.

This chain links TRBV6-2 or TRBV6-3 with TRBJ2-3; D is perhaps TRBD2 (6 bases). V lost 4 bases and J 0 bases, leaving 8 bases between the germline ends. Germline V lookup: CDR1 MNHEY, CDR2 SVGEGT. CDR3 length: 14 amino acids. The CDR3 coding sequence is TGTGCCAGCAGTTTTAGCGGCAGCACAGATACGCAGTATTTT. Translating gives CASSFSGSTDTQYF.

This chain uses TRBV28 with TRBJ1-1, with D possibly matching TRBD1 (6 bases). V lost 4 bases, J lost 6 bases, and 12 bases lay in between. The CDR3 is made up of 13 amino acids. The germline V gene has CDR1 MDHEN and CDR2 SYDVKM. The CDR3 spells CASSYKGVSEAFF. CDR3 in DNA: TGTGCCAGCAGTTACAAGGGGGTGTCTGAAGCTTTCTTT.

This clone was detected a few times. CDR3 bases: TGTGCCAGCAGCTCGGAGTCGCGGGGTTCCTCCTACGAGCAGTACTTC. Amino acids: CASSSESRGSSYEQYF. The rearrangement links TRBV5-4 to TRBJ2-7; D might be TRBD2 (6 bases). Germline CDR1 and CDR2: SGHNT and YYREEE (reference sequence). This CDR3 region has 16 residues. V lost 3 bases to trimming and J lost 0 bases, with 16 bases between them. The full variable domain, with the rest looked up from reference TRBV5-4 and TRBJ2-7, is ETGVTQSPTHLIKTRGQQVTLRCSSQSGHNTVSWYQQALGQGPQFIFQYYREEENGRGNFPPRFSGLQFPNYSSELNVNALELDDSALYLCASSSESRGSSYEQYFGPGTRLTVT.

The chain couples TRBV19 to TRBJ1-2, with 7 bases aligning to TRBD1. V lost 4 bases, J lost 5 bases, and 10 bases stayed unmatched. The CDR3 extends over 15 amino acids. Germline assignment: CDR1 LNHDA and CDR2 SQIVND (reference sequence). The CDR3 here is CASSSWNRGGYGYTF. In DNA form, the CDR3 reads TGTGCCAGTAGTAGTTGGAACAGGGGTGGGTATGGCTACACCTTC.

The rearrangement links TRBV15 to TRBJ2-5; 8 nucleotides align to TRBD2. CDR1 and CDR2 from the germline V gene are LNHNV and YYDKDF (reference sequence). V shed 7 bases and J 5 bases; nucleotides not matched to a gene: 3. The CDR3 is made up of 12 amino acids. The CDR3 DNA follows: TGTGCCACCAACGGGGGGGCGGAGACCCAGTACTTC. It specifies CATNGGAETQYF.

This rearrangement joins TRBV5-4 to TRBJ1-1; the D gene is possibly TRBD1 (6 bases). V gave up 3 bases and J gave up 1 base, with 7 bases separating them. The CDR3 has 13 residues. Per the germline V gene, CDR1 is SGHNT and CDR2 is YYREEE (reference sequence). CDR3 bases: TGTGCCAGCAGCTGGGGACAGAACACTGAAGCTTTCTTT. It codes for CASSWGQNTEAFF. The variable domain in full, completed from reference TRBV5-4 and TRBJ1-1, reads ETGVTQSPTHLIKTRGQQVTLRCSSQSGHNTVSWYQQALGQGPQFIFQYYREEENGRGNFPPRFSGLQFPNYSSELNVNALELDDSALYLCASSWGQNTEAFFGQGTRLTVV.

This clone was recorded a few times. The J gene is TRBJ2-5, the V gene TRBV28; 8 nucleotides match TRBD2. J was trimmed by 1 base and V by 2 bases; bases with no gene match: 0. The CDR3 is 14 amino acids. Germline V CDR1 and CDR2: MDHEN, SYDVKM. The CDR3 sequence is CASSLLAGQETQYF. For the CDR3, the DNA is TGTGCCAGCAGTTTACTAGCGGGCCAAGAGACCCAGTACTTC.

This clone was detected a few times. The rearrangement links TRBV5-5 to TRBJ1-2, with TRBD1 identical over 8 bases. V gave up 1 base and J gave up 3 bases; unmatched junction bases: 5. In germline, CDR1 is SGHKS, CDR2 YYEKEE (reference sequence). This CDR3 contains 15 residues. CDR3 amino acids: CASSLSGQGDYGYTF. CDR3 in DNA: TGTGCCAGCAGCTTGTCAGGACAGGGAGACTATGGCTACACCTTC.

Concerning this clone: One junction end does not reproduce the germline sequence, and a read error may be involved. This sequence joins TRBV19 and TRBJ2-1; D ambiguous. The CDR3 is 12 residues long. Germline V gene data show CDR1 as LNHDA and CDR2 as SQIVND (reference sequence). In DNA, the CDR3 is TGTGCCAGTAGTAATAGCTACTATGAGCAGTTCTTC. This sequence encodes CASSNSYYEQFF.

This clone was found a few times. The chain carries TRBV15 and TRBJ2-3, with D unresolved. The CDR3 is 13 residues long. In germline, CDR1 is LNHNV, CDR2 YYDKDF (reference sequence). V was clipped by 0 bases and J by 1 base, with 2 bases between them. In DNA form, the CDR3 reads TGTGCCACCAGCAGAGACGGCACAGATACGCAGTATTTT. Amino acid sequence: CATSRDGTDTQYF. Full variable domain (rest looked up from reference TRBV15 and TRBJ2-3): DAMVIQNPRYQVTQFGKPVTLSCSQTLNHNVMYWYQQKSSQAPKLLFHYYDKDFNNEADTPDNFQSRRPNTSFCFLDIRSPGLGDTAMYLCATSRDGTDTQYFGPGTRLTVL.

The CDR3, as DNA: TGTGCCAGCAGCTCCGGACTAGGACCTTCGAACACCGGGGAGCTGTTTTTT. Translating it yields CASSSGLGPSNTGELFF. The chain links TRBV5-8 to TRBJ2-2, with TRBD2 matching over 7 bases. The CDR3 sequence is 17 residues long. CDR1 SGHTS and CDR2 YDEGEE come from the germline V gene. The J segment lost 0 bases and the V segment lost 3 bases, leaving 8 bases of the junction unmatched.

This rearrangement joins TRBV19 to TRBJ1-2; D remains unclear. Trimming shortened V by 6 bases and J by 0 bases, and 11 bases separated the two germline ends. Germline-derived CDR1 and CDR2 are LNHDA and SQIVND (reference sequence). The length of the CDR3 is 14 residues. The DNA of the CDR3 is TGTGCCAGTAGCCGGGAGCCAACTAACTATGGCTACACCTTC. It is translated as CASSREPTNYGYTF. Supplemented by reference TRBV19 and TRBJ1-2, the full variable domain reads DGGITQSPKYLFRKEGQNVTLSCEQNLNHDAMYWYRQDPGQGLRLIYYSQIVNDFQKGDIAEGYSVSREKKESFPLTVTSAQKNPTAFYLCASSREPTNYGYTFGSGTRLTVV.

Only a few counts were recorded for this clone. This rearrangement joins TRBV5-1 to TRBJ2-2; TRBD2 might be the D (5 bases). The CDR3 spans 15 residues. CDR1 is SGHRS and CDR2 is YFSETQ in the germline V gene. V was pared by 2 bases and J by 2 bases, with 10 bases between. For the CDR3, the DNA is TGCGCCAGCAGCTTTACCGGGGTTAACACCGGGGAGCTGTTTTTT. This sequence encodes CASSFTGVNTGELFF.

The rearrangement links TRBV10-2 to TRBJ1-5, with TRBD1 matching over 7 bases. The CDR3 spans 14 residues. CDR1 WSHSY and CDR2 SAAADI come from the germline V gene. Trimming at V came to 3 bases and at J to 7 bases, leaving 6 bases not matched to a gene. In DNA form, the CDR3 reads TGCGCCAGCAGTGATCGAGGGGGCCGGCAGCCCCAGCATTTT. As protein: CASSDRGGRQPQHF.

CDR3 sequence (DNA): TGTGCCAGCAGCGTTCAGGGGCCGCGTGGCTCTGGAAACACCATATATTTT. This codes for CASSVQGPRGSGNTIYF. The genes are TRBV9 and TRBJ1-3; the D gene is possibly TRBD1 (6 bases). Germline lookup yields CDR1 SGDLS and CDR2 YYNGEE. Deletions cut 2 bases from V and 0 bases from J, with 15 bases between. This CDR3 contains 17 residues.

This clone was seen only a few times. V is TRBV7-9 and J is TRBJ2-5; 7 positions agree with TRBD1. Losses at the gene ends were 0 bases for V and 5 bases for J; bases not matched to a gene: 9. Germline loops: CDR1 SEHNR, CDR2 FQNEAQ (reference sequence). The CDR3 runs 16 residues. In nucleotides, the CDR3 is TGTGCCAGCAGCTTAGCCGGGACAGAGACAAGGGAGACCCAGTACTTC. Encoded protein: CASSLAGTETRETQYF.